These 11 T cell receptor beta chains originate from one sample sequenced in a study of response to subunit inactivated influenza vaccine. In TCRdb, the RT-PCR reads were re-called with MiXCR into one record per CDR3 protein. The sample holds hundreds of thousands of distinct CDR3 sequences, approximately 10% seen once. These data also formed part of another study, on T cells expressing NK-cell markers. That report adds: As the method of synthesis, 5'RACE template switching with UMIs yielded TCR beta cDNA.

The input for sequencing was PBMCs from blood, taken on the day of vaccination. The receptors originated from a man aged 50 to 59 who received an inactivated influenza vaccine.

This clonotype was counted at least ten times. Here the CDR3 DNA reads TGTGCCAGCAGTTTATCCGGAGGGGTTACCTACGAGCAGTACTTC. Translating it yields CASSLSGGVTYEQYF. The chain employs TRBV12-3 or TRBV12-4 and TRBJ2-7, with a possible D match to TRBD2 (6 bases). The CDR3 is made up of 15 amino acids. Trimming shortened V by 2 bases and J by 2 bases, and 13 bases separated the two germline ends.

This clonotype was seen more than once but under ten times. The rearrangement links TRBV10-3 to TRBJ2-7; either TRBD1 or TRBD2 may supply D (5 bases each). The V gene's germline CDR1 is ENHRY and CDR2 SYGVKD. V was clipped by 6 bases and J by 1 base, with 10 bases between them. The CDR3 is 13 amino acids. CDR3 DNA: TGTGCCATCAGCCCAGGGAGTTCCTACGAGCAGTACTTC. This encodes CAISPGSSYEQYF.

Only a few counts were recorded for this clonotype. V gene TRBV11-2 combines with J gene TRBJ2-3, with D perhaps assigned TRBD1 or TRBD2 (5 bases each). This CDR3 contains 16 residues. Germline V gives CDR1 SGHAT, CDR2 FQNNGV. Trimming shortened V by 4 bases and J by 2 bases, and 16 bases separated the two germline ends. The CDR3, as DNA: TGTGCCAGCAGCTCAAGGGAAGAGGGGTCCACAGATACGCAGTATTTT. This codes for CASSSREEGSTDTQYF.

This clonotype was observed a handful of times. The gene calls are TRBV6-2 or TRBV6-3 and TRBJ1-6; D might be TRBD1 (6 bases). The V and J ends lost 10 bases and 6 bases respectively, with 22 bases between them. The germline V gene encodes CDR1 MNHEY and CDR2 SVGEGT. The CDR3 totals 16 residues. The CDR3 region has the DNA TGTGCCATCTCGGACAGACAAACGACCGGTAATTCACCCCTCCACTTT. It is translated as CAISDRQTTGNSPLHF.

The V and J genes are TRBV3-1 and TRBJ2-1; D ambiguous. Germline-derived CDR1 and CDR2 are LGHDT and YNNKEL (reference sequence). With 3 bases removed from V and 8 bases from J, the gap between germline ends came to 20 bases. The CDR3 loop spans 16 amino acids. The CDR3 sequence: CASSHKGSNVVYEQFF. For the CDR3, the DNA is TGTGCCAGCAGCCACAAAGGGTCGAACGTCGTCTATGAGCAGTTCTTC.

At least ten counts were recorded for this clonotype. The chain carries TRBV28 and TRBJ2-2; D ambiguous. V dropped 8 bases and J dropped 4 bases, with 2 bases sitting between them. Germline V CDR1 and CDR2: MDHEN, SYDVKM. The CDR3 length is 10 residues. The CDR3 DNA sequence: TGTGCCAGCGCCACCGGGGAGCTGTTTTTT. Protein: CASATGELFF.

This sequence joins TRBV11-1 and TRBJ2-2; TRBD2 aligns across 11 bases. After removal of 5 bases from V and 5 bases from J, the junction contained 19 bases not matched to a gene. Germline V gene sequence: CDR1 SGHAT, CDR2 FQDESV (reference sequence). CDR3 size: 20 residues. The CDR3 DNA reads TGTGCCAGCAGCCTAGTCGCGGGACTAGCGGCCTGGTGGGGAACCGGGGAGCTGTTTTTT. As protein: CASSLVAGLAAWWGTGELFF. Using reference TRBV11-1 and TRBJ2-2 for the parts outside the CDR3, the full variable domain is EAEVAQSPRYKITEKSQAVAFWCDPISGHATLYWYRQILGQGPELLVQFQDESVVDDSQLPKDRFSAERLKGVDSTLKIQPAELGDSAMYLCASSLVAGLAAWWGTGELFFGEGSRLTVL.

J is TRBJ1-1 and V is TRBV18, with D perhaps matching TRBD1 (6 bases). Trimming removed 6 bases from V and 5 bases from J, with 13 bases in between. The CDR3 is made up of 13 amino acids. CDR1 and CDR2 from the germline V gene are KGHSH and LQKENI. The CDR3 DNA is TGTGCCAGCTCGCCCGCCGGACAGACTGAAGCTTTCTTT. Residues: CASSPAGQTEAFF. Complete variable domain (other parts from reference TRBV18 and TRBJ1-1): NAGVMQNPRHLVRRRGQEARLRCSPMKGHSHVYWYRQLPEEGLKFMVYLQKENIIDESGMPKERFSAEFPKEGPSILRIQQVVRGDSAAYFCASSPAGQTEAFFGQGTRLTVV.

This clonotype was seen repeatedly, ten times or more. V gene TRBV12-3 or TRBV12-4 combines with J gene TRBJ2-7; D is undetermined. The CDR3 runs 12 residues. Trimming shortened V by 2 bases and J by 5 bases, and 7 bases separated the two germline ends. The CDR3 spells CASSLIINEQYF. CDR3 bases: TGTGCCAGCAGTTTAATAATAAACGAGCAGTACTTC.

The rearrangement uses TRBV3-1 and TRBJ2-2; 13 bases match TRBD2. Germline CDR1 LGHDT, CDR2 YNNKEL (reference sequence). This CDR3 region has 21 residues. V lost 3 bases to trimming and J lost 0 bases; unmatched junction nucleotides: 13. The CDR3: CASSQVPGLAGFSANTGELFF. The CDR3 DNA reads as TGTGCCAGCAGCCAGGTACCGGGACTAGCGGGATTCTCAGCGAACACCGGGGAGCTGTTTTTT.

CDR3 nucleotides: TGCGCCAGCAGCCAGAGGGGGGGGGCCAGGGAGACCCAGTACTTC. It yields the protein CASSQRGGARETQYF. The chain combines TRBV4-3 with TRBJ2-5; the D gene is possibly TRBD2 (7 bases). In germline, CDR1 is LGHNA, CDR2 YSLEER. The CDR3 runs to 15 residues. V was cut by 3 bases and J by 5 bases, with 16 bases left in between.